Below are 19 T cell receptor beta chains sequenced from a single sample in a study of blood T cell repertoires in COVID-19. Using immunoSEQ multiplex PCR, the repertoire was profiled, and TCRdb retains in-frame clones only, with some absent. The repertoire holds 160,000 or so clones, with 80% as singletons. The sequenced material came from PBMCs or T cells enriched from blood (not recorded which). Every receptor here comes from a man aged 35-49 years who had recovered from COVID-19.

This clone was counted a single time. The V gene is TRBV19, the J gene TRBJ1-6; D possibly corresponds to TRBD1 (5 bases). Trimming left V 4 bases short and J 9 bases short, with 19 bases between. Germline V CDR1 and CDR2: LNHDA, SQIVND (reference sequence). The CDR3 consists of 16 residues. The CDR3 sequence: CASSTLGEALSSPLHF. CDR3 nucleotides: TGTGCCAGTAGTACCTTAGGGGAAGCCCTGAGTTCACCCCTCCACTTT.

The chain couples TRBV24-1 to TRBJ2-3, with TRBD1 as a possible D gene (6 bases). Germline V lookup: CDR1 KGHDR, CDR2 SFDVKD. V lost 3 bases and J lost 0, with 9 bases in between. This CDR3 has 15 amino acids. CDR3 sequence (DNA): TGTGCCACCAGTGATATCGGGACAAGCACAGATACGCAGTATTTT. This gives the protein CATSDIGTSTDTQYF.

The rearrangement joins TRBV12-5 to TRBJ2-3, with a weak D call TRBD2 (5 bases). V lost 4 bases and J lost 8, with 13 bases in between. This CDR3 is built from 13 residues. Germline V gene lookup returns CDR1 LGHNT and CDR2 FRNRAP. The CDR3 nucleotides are TGTGCTAGTGGTTCCACTCTAGCCCCTACGCAGTATTTT. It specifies CASGSTLAPTQYF.

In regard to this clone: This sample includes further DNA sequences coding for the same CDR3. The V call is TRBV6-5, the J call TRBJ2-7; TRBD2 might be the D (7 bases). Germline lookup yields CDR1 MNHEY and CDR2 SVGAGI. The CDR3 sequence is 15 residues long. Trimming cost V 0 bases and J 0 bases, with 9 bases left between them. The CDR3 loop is CASSYSRGLSYEQYF. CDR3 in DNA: TGTGCCAGCAGTTACTCGCGGGGGCTCTCCTACGAGCAGTACTTC.

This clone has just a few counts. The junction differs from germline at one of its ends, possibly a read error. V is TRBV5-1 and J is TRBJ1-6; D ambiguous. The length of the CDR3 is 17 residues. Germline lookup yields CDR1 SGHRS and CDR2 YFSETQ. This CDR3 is CASSLSGRASNNSPLHF. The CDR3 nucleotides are TGCGCCAGCAGCTTGAGCGGCCGGGCCTCCAATAATTCACCCCTCCACTTT.

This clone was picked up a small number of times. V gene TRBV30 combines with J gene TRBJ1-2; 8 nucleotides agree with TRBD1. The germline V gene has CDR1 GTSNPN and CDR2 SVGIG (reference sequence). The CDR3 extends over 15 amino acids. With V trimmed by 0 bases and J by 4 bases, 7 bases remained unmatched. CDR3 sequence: CAWSVIGTGFYGYTF. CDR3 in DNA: TGTGCCTGGAGTGTAATAGGGACAGGATTCTATGGCTACACCTTC.

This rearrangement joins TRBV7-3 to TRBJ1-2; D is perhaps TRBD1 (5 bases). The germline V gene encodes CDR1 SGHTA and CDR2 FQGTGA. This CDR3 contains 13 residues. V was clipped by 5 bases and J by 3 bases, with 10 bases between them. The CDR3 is CASSQGAYYGYTF. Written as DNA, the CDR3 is TGTGCCAGCAGCCAAGGGGCATACTATGGCTACACCTTC.

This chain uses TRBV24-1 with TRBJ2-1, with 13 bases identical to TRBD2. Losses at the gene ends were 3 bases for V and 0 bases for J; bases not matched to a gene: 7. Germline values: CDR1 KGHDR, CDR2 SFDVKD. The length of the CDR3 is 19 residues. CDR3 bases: TGTGCCACCAGTGATGGGGGGACTAGCGGGGCCAACTCCTACAATGAGCAGTTCTTC. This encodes CATSDGGTSGANSYNEQFF.

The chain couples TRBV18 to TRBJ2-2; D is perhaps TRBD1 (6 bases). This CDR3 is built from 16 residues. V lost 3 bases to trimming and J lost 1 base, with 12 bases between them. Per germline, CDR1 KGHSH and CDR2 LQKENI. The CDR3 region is CASSPPGGQNTGELFF. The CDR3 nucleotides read TGTGCCAGCTCACCGCCTGGGGGCCAGAACACCGGGGAGCTGTTTTTT.

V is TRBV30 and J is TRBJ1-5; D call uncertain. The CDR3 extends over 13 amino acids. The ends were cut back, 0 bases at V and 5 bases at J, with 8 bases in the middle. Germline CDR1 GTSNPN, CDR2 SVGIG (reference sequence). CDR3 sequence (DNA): TGTGCCTGGAGTGTCGGAGAGGATCAGCCCCAGCATTTT. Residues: CAWSVGEDQPQHF.

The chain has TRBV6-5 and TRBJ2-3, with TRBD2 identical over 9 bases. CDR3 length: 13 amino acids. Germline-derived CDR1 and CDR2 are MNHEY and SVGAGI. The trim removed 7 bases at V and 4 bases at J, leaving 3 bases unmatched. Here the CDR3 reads CASTRGGSDTQYF. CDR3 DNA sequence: TGTGCCAGCACGCGGGGGGGCTCAGATACGCAGTATTTT.

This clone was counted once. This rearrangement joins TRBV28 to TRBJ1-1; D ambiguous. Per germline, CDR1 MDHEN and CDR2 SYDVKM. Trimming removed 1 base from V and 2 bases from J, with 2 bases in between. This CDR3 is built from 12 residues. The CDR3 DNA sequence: TGTGCCAGCAGTTTATCTAACACTGAAGCTTTCTTT. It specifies CASSLSNTEAFF. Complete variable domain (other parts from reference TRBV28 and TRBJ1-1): DVKVTQSSRYLVKRTGEKVFLECVQDMDHENMFWYRQDPGLGLRLIYFSYDVKMKEKGDIPEGYSVSREKKERFSLILESASTNQTSMYLCASSLSNTEAFFGQGTRLTVV.

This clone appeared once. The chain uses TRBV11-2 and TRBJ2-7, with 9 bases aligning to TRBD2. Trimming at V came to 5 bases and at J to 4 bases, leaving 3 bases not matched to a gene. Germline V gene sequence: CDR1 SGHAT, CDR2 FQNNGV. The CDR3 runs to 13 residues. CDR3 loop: CASSVGLAYEQYV. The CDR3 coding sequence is TGTGCCAGCAGCGTCGGACTAGCGTACGAGCAGTACGTC.

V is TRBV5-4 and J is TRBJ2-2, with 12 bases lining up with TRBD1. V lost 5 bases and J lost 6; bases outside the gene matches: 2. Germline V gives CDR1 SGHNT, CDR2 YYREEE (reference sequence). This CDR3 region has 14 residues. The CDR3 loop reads CASRRDRGPGELFF. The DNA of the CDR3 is TGTGCCAGCAGGCGGGACAGGGGGCCCGGGGAGCTGTTTTTT. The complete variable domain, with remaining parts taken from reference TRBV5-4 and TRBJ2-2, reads ETGVTQSPTHLIKTRGQQVTLRCSSQSGHNTVSWYQQALGQGPQFIFQYYREEENGRGNFPPRFSGLQFPNYSSELNVNALELDDSALYLCASRRDRGPGELFFGEGSRLTVL.

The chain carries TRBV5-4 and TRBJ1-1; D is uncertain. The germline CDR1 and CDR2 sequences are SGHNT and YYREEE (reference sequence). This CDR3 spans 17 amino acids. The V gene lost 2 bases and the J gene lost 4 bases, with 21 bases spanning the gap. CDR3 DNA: TGTGCCAGCAGCTTTAGCGGCCGGTCGAAAAGGAGCACTGAAGCTTTCTTT. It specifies CASSFSGRSKRSTEAFF.

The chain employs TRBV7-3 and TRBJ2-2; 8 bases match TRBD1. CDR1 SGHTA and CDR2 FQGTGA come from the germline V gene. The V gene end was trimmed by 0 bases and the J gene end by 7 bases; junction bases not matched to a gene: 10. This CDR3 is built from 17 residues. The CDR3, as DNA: TGTGCCAGCAGCTTAACGTTAAGTCAGGGGGCGCACGGGGAGCTGTTTTTT. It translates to CASSLTLSQGAHGELFF. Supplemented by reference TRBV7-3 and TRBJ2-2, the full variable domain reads GAGVSQTPSNKVTEKGKYVELRCDPISGHTALYWYRQSLGQGPEFLIYFQGTGAADDSGLPNDRFFAVRPEGSVSTLKIQRTERGDSAVYLCASSLTLSQGAHGELFFGEGSRLTVL.

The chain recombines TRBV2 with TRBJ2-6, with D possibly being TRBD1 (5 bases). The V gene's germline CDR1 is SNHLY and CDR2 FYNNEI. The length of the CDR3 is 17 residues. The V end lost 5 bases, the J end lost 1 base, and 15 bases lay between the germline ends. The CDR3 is CASSRQSLLSGANVLTF. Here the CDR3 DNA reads TGTGCCAGCAGTCGACAGTCACTCCTATCTGGGGCCAACGTCCTGACTTTC.

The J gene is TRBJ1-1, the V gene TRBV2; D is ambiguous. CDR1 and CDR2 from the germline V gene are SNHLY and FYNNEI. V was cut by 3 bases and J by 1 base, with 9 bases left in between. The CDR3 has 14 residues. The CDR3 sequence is CASSDFGRNTEAFF. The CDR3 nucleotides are TGTGCCAGCAGTGATTTTGGGAGGAACACTGAAGCTTTCTTT. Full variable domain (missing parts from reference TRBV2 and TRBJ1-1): EPEVTQTPSHQVTQMGQEVILRCVPISNHLYFYWYRQILGQKVEFLVSFYNNEISEKSEIFDDQFSVERPDGSNFTLKIRSTKLEDSAMYFCASSDFGRNTEAFFGQGTRLTVV.

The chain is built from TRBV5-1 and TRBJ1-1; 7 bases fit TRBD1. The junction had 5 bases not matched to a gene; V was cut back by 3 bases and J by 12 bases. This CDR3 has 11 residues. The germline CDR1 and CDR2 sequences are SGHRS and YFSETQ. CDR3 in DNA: TGCGCCAGCAGCTATGACAGGGAGACTTTCTTT. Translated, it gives CASSYDRETFF. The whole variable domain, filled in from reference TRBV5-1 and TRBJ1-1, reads KAGVTQTPRYLIKTRGQQVTLSCSPISGHRSVSWYQQTPGQGLQFLFEYFSETQRNKGNFPGRFSGRQFSNSRSEMNVSTLELGDSALYLCASSYDRETFFGQGTRLTVV.